These 9 T cell receptor beta chains came from one sample sequenced in a study of blood T cell repertoires in COVID-19. The protocol was immunoSEQ multiplex PCR, while the TCRdb copy is restricted to in-frame clones and leaves out a portion. The sample contains 150,000 or so clones, around 72% of which appear only once. Sequenced: peripheral blood. The receptors stem from a woman older than 75 with acute or convalescent COVID-19.

The CDR3 here is CASSPGQGIEQYF. The DNA of the CDR3 is TGCGCCAGCAGCCCGGGACAGGGGATCGAGCAGTACTTC. The chain couples TRBV5-1 to TRBJ2-7; TRBD1 aligns across 10 bases. This CDR3 is 13 amino acids long. The germline gives CDR1 SGHRS, CDR2 YFSETQ. V dropped 4 bases and J dropped 6; count of bases not matched to a gene: 4.

The chain is built from TRBV30 and TRBJ2-5; D is perhaps TRBD2 (6 bases). The ends were cut back, 4 bases at V and 4 bases at J, with 10 bases in the middle. In germline, CDR1 is GTSNPN, CDR2 SVGIG (reference sequence). The CDR3 runs to 12 residues. CDR3 bases: TGTGCCTGGACCGTGGGGGGAGAGACCCAGTACTTC. Translation gives CAWTVGGETQYF.

The chain uses TRBV6-4 and TRBJ2-1; 9 bases match TRBD1. The CDR3 is 14 amino acids. The V gene end was trimmed by 2 bases and the J gene end by 9 bases; junction bases not matched to a gene: 5. Germline CDR1 MRHNA, CDR2 SNTAGT. The DNA of the CDR3 is TGTGCCAGCAGTGACCGGACAGGGGCGGGTGAGCAGTTCTTC. It specifies CASSDRTGAGEQFF.

V gene TRBV19 combines with J gene TRBJ2-1, with D tentatively TRBD2 (6 bases). Deletions cut 4 bases from V and 8 bases from J, with 9 bases between. From germline, CDR1 is LNHDA and CDR2 SQIVND (reference sequence). This CDR3 has 12 amino acids. CDR3 sequence: CASSKEGHEQFF. As DNA, the CDR3 is TGTGCCAGTAGTAAGGAGGGACATGAGCAGTTCTTC.

This clone turned up a few times. This rearrangement joins TRBV27 to TRBJ1-4; weak D call: TRBD1 (5 bases). Germline CDR1 MNHEY, CDR2 SMNVEV (reference sequence). There are 15 residues in the CDR3. V lost 0 bases, J lost 8 bases, and 13 bases lay in between. CDR3 nucleotide sequence: TGTGCCAGCAGTTTATCAGTCGGGGGTGGGGAAAAACTGTTTTTT. Amino acids: CASSLSVGGGEKLFF.

This clone showed up just a few times. The chain combines TRBV5-1 with TRBJ1-1; TRBD1 is a possible D gene (5 bases). Germline V gives CDR1 SGHRS, CDR2 YFSETQ. The CDR3 is 14 residues long. The V and J ends lost 4 bases and 6 bases respectively, with 16 bases between them. CDR3 protein: CASSPTLPTAEAFF. In nucleotides, the CDR3 is TGCGCCAGCAGCCCAACACTCCCGACAGCTGAAGCTTTCTTT.

Only a few counts were recorded for this clone. The gene calls are TRBV7-8 and TRBJ1-6; 8 nucleotides align to TRBD1. V shed 5 bases, J shed 7 bases, and the junction held 1 base outside the gene matches. Germline V gives CDR1 SGHVS, CDR2 FQNEAQ. This CDR3 has 13 residues. This CDR3 is CASSGDRNSPLHF. The CDR3 nucleotides read TGTGCCAGCAGCGGGGACAGGAATTCACCCCTCCACTTT. The full variable domain, its missing parts supplied by reference TRBV7-8 and TRBJ1-6, is GAGVSQSPRYKVAKRGQDVALRCDPISGHVSLFWYQQALGQGPEFLTYFQNEAQLDKSGLPSDRFFAERPEGSVSTLKIQRTQQEDSAVYLCASSGDRNSPLHFGNGTRLTVT.

This sequence joins TRBV6-2 or TRBV6-3 and TRBJ2-3; D unresolved. CDR3 length equals 12 residues. V was pared by 4 bases and J by 0 bases, with 2 bases between. CDR1 and CDR2 from the germline V gene are MNHEY and SVGEGT. The CDR3 coding sequence is TGTGCCAGCAGTTCTAGCACAGATACGCAGTATTTT. Amino acids: CASSSSTDTQYF.

The chain employs TRBV3-1 (or the pseudogene TRBV3-2) and TRBJ1-6; TRBD1 agrees at 8 bases. Germline CDR1 is LGHDT and CDR2 is YNNKEL (reference sequence). This CDR3 is built from 16 residues. V dropped 5 bases and J dropped 8; count of bases not matched to a gene: 11. The CDR3 sequence is CASSSSDRAWHSPLHF. The CDR3 DNA is TGTGCCAGCAGCTCCTCGGACAGGGCTTGGCATTCACCCCTCCACTTT.